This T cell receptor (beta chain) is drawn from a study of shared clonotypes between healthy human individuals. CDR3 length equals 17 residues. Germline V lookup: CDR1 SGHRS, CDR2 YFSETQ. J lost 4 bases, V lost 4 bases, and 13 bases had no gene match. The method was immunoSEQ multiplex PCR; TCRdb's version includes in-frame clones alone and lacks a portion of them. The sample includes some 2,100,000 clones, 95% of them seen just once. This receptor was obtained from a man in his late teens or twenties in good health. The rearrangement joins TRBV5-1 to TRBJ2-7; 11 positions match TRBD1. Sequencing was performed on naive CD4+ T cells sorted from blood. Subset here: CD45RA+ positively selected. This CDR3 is CASSIWTGGSSSYEQYF. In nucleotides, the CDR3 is TGCGCCAGCAGCATATGGACAGGGGGCTCTTCATCTTACGAGCAGTACTTC.